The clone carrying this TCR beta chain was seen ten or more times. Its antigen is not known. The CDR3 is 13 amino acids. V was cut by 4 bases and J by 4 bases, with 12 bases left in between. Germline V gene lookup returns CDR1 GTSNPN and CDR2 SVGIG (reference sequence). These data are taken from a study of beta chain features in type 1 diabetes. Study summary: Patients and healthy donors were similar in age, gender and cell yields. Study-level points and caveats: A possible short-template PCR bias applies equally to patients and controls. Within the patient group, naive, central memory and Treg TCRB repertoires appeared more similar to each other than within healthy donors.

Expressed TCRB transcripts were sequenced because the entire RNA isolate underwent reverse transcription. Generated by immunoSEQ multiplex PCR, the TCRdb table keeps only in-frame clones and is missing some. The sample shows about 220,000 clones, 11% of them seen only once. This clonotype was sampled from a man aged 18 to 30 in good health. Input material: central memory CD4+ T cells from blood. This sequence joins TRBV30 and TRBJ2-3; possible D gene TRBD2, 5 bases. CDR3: CAWTVRAADTQYF. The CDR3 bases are TGTGCCTGGACAGTCCGAGCGGCAGATACGCAGTATTTT. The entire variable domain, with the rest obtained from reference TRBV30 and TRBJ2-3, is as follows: SQTIHQWPATLVQPVGSPLSLECTVEGTSNPNLYWYRQAAGRGLQLLFYSVGIGQISSEVPQNLSASRPQDRQFILSSKKLLLSDSGFYLCAWTVRAADTQYFGPGTRLTVL.